The clone carrying this TCR beta chain occurred once. The antigen is undetermined. With 4 bases clipped from V and 8 bases from J, the junction kept 7 bases outside the gene matches. This CDR3 has 13 residues. Looked up from germline, CDR1 is WNHNN and CDR2 is SYGVQD (reference sequence). The record originates from a study of siplizumab effects on memory and regulatory T cells. Study-level points and caveats: Alloreactive CD4+ clones that could be mapped were on average about 64% Treg-derived with siplizumab, against about 28% in controls. Unstimulated subsets accounted for the mapping of only a minor share of the clones that were alloreactive. Researchers could not give a naive or memory phenotype to roughly 80-95% of proliferating CD4+ or CD8+ clones. Siplizumab significantly decreased alloreactive sequences from unstimulated CD4+ memory cells.

Repertoires were generated with immunoSEQ multiplex PCR, while TCRdb's copy carries only in-frame clones and drops some. The table has about 100,000 clones, 85% to 95% seen once; the top ten hold roughly 1.4%. Sequencing was done on a sample of non-Treg CD4+ T cells sorted from blood. The sequence came from a human donor in good health. V gene TRBV10-1 combines with J gene TRBJ1-2, with 7 bases identical to TRBD1. CDR3 bases: TGCGCCAGCAGTGGTAACAGGGGAGGCGGCTACACCTTC. Its translation: CASSGNRGGGYTF.